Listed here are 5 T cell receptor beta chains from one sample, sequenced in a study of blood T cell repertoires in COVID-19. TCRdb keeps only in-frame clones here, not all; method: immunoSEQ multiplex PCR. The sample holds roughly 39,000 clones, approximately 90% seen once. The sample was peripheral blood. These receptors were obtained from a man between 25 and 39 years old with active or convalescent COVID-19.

The CDR3 sequence is CASSPPRGRGNTGELFF. Here the CDR3 DNA reads TGTGCCAGTAGTCCGCCCAGGGGGCGGGGGAACACCGGGGAGCTGTTTTTT. The chain employs TRBV19 and TRBJ2-2; TRBD1 matches 8 bases. The J segment lost 1 base and the V segment lost 5 bases, leaving 9 bases of the junction unmatched. The germline V gene encodes CDR1 LNHDA and CDR2 SQIVND (reference sequence). There are 17 residues in the CDR3.

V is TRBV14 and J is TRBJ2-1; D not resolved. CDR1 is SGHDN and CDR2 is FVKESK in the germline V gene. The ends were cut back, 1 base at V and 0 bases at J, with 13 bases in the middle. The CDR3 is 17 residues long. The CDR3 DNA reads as TGTGCCAGCAGCCAAGGGGTCAGAGCGACCTCCTACAATGAGCAGTTCTTC. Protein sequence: CASSQGVRATSYNEQFF.

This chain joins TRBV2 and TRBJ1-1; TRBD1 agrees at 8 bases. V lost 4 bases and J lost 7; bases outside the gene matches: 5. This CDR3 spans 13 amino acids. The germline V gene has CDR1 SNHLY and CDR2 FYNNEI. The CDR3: CASSAGGVGEAFF. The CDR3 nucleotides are TGTGCCAGCAGTGCAGGGGGCGTGGGTGAAGCTTTCTTT.

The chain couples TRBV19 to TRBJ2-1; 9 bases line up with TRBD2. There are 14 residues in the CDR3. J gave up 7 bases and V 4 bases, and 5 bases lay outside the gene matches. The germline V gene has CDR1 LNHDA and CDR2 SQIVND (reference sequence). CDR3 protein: CASSTTSGFNEQFF. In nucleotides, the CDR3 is TGTGCCAGTAGTACGACTAGCGGCTTTAATGAGCAGTTCTTC.

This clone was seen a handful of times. CDR3 sequence (DNA): TGTGCCAGCAGTGAGCTTGGCTACGAGCAGTACGTC. It translates to CASSELGYEQYV. This rearrangement joins TRBV6-2 or TRBV6-3 to TRBJ2-7; D gene ambiguous. Germline lookup yields CDR1 MNHEY and CDR2 SVGEGT. V gave up 5 bases and J gave up 3 bases, with 8 bases separating them. This CDR3 spans 12 amino acids.